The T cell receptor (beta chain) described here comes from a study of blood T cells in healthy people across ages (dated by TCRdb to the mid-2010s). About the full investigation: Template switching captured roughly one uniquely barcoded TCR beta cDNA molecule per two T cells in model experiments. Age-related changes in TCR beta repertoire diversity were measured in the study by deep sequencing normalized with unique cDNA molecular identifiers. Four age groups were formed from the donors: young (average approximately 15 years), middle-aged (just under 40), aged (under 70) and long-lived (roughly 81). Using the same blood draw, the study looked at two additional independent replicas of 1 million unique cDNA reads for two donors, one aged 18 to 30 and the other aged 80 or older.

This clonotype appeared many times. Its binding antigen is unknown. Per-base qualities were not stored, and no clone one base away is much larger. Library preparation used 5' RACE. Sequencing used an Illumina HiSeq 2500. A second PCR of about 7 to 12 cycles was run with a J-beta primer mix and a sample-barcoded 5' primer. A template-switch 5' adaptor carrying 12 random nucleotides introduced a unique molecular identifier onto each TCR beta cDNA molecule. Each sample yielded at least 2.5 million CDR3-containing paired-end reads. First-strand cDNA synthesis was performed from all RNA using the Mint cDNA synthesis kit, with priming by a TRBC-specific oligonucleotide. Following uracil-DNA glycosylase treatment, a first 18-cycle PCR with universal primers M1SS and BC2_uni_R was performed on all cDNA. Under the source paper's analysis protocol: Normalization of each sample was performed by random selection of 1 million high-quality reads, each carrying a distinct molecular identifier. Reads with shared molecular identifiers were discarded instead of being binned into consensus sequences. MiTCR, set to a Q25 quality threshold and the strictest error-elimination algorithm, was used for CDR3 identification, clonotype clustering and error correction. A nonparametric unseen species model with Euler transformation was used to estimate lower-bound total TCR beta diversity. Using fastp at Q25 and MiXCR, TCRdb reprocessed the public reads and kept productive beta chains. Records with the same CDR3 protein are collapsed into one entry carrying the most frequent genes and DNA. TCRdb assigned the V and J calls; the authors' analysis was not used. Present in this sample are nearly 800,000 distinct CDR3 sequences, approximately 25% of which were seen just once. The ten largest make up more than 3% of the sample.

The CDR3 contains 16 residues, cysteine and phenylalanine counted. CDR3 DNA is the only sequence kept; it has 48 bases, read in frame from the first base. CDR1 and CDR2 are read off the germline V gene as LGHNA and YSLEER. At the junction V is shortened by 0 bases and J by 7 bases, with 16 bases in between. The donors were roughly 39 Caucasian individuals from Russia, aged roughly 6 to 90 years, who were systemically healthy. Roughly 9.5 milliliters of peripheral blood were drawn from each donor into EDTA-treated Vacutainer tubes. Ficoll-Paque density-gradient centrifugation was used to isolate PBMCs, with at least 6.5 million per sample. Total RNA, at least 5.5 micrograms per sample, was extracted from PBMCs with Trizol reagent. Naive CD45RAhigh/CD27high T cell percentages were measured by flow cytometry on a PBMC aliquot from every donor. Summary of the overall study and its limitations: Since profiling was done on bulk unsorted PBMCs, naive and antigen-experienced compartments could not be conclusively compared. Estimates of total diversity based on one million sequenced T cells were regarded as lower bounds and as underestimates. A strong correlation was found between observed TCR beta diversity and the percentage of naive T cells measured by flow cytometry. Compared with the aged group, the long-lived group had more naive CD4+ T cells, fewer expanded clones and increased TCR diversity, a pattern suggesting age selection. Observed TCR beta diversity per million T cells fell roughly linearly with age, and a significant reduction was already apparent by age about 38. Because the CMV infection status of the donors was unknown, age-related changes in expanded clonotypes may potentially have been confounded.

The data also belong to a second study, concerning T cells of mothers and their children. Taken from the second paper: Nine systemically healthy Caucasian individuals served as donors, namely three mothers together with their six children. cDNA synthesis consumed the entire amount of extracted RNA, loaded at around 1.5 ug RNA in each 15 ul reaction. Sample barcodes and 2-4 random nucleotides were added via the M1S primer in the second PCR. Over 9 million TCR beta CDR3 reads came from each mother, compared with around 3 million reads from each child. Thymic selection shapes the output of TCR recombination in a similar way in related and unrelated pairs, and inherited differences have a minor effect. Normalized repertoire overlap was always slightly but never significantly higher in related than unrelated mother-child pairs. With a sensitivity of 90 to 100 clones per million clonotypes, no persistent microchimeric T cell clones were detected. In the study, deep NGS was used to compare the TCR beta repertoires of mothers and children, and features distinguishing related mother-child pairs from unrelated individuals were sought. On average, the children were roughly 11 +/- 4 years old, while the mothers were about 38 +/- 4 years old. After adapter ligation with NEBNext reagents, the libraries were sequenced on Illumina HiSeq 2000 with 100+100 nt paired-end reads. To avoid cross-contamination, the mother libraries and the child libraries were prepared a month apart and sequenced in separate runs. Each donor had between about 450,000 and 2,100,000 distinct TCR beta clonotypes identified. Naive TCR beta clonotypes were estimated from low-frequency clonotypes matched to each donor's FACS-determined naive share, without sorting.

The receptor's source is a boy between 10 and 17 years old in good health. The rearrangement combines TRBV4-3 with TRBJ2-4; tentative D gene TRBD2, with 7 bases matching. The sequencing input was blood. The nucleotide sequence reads TGCGCCAGCAGCCAAGATGAGGGGGGGCACGGGAACATTCAGTACTTC. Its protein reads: CASSQDEGGHGNIQYF.